This T cell receptor (beta chain) was captured in a study of cytomegalovirus exposure and HLA in healthy donors. Concerning this clone itself: Its target is not known.

The study ran its PCR with 60 Vbeta and 13 Jbeta primers. TCRdb keeps only in-frame clones here, not all; method: immunoSEQ multiplex PCR. The sample comprises about 120,000 clones, approximately 80% of which are singletons, and less than 6% rests with the top ten. These donors, healthy bone marrow donors, were studied. Study-level points and caveats: Per a later analysis, 15,000 to 20,000 TCR beta sequences showed association with HLA alleles at 0.05 false discovery rate. A later analysis found common viral pathogens apparently linked to several of the most significant clusters. Cytomegalovirus-associated TCR beta chains were listed, numbering around 150.

The CDR3 has 15 residues. The germline CDR1 and CDR2 sequences are SGHDT and YYEEEE. Trimming took 4 bases from V and 1 from J, leaving 14 bases between them. Sequenced sample: PBMCs. The TCR sequence derives from a woman younger than 45 in good health and CMV-seropositive. The chain carries TRBV5-6 and TRBJ2-5, with D maybe TRBD1 (6 bases). This CDR3 is CASSHRAGGQETQYF. The CDR3 DNA reads as TGTGCCAGCAGCCACAGGGCAGGTGGCCAAGAGACCCAGTACTTC.